This T cell receptor (beta chain) was obtained from a study of T cells after yellow fever vaccination. Study outcomes and limitations: The CD4 compartment and the CD8 compartment contained a small share of clonotypes in common. Most primary-vaccination clones recurred post-booster (roughly 96% CD4, roughly 91% CD8). Researchers report a weaker secondary response that nonetheless peaked faster, day 5 versus 15.

TCRdb reprocessed the 5' RACE reads with MiXCR, giving one entry per CDR3 protein. The sample holds around 610,000 distinct CDR3 sequences, approximately 15% seen once. Worth noting for this clonotype: Its antigen remains unknown.

The CDR3 spans 15 residues. The V segment lost 6 bases and the J segment 1 base; nucleotides outside the gene matches: 4. This chain joins TRBV12-3 or TRBV12-4 and TRBJ1-5, with 9 bases lining up with TRBD1. The origin of this receptor is a man younger than 40 who received the YFV17D yellow fever vaccine. The source was PBMCs, collected on the day of the yellow fever booster vaccination. The CDR3 DNA reads TGTGCCAGCAGAACCGGGACAGGGAGCAATCAGCCCCAGCATTTT. This translates into CASRTGTGSNQPQHF.